This TCR beta chain was recorded in a study of shared clonotypes between healthy human individuals. General observations from the study: The study generally estimated greater richness for naive than memory subsets.

Sequencing was performed with immunoSEQ multiplex PCR; in TCRdb, only in-frame clones are kept and a portion is missing. The sample has more than 2 million clones, approximately 94% seen once. CD4+ cells underwent separation, giving CD45RA+ naive and CD45RA-negative memory subsets. In the case of this clone: Its target is not known.

This clonotype was sampled from a man between 18 and 29 years old in good health. Sequenced sample: naive CD4+ T cells sorted from blood. Subset here: CD45RA+ positively selected.

The CDR3 DNA is TGTGCCAGCTCGGGAGGACAGGGATGGGCCAGGGGCACTGAAGCTTTCTTT. This codes for CASSGGQGWARGTEAFF. The chain combines TRBV18 with TRBJ1-1; 8 nucleotides align to TRBD1. The CDR3 is made up of 17 amino acids. V lost 6 bases, J lost 4 bases, and 16 bases stayed unmatched. Germline lookup yields CDR1 KGHSH and CDR2 LQKENI. Using reference TRBV18 and TRBJ1-1 for the parts outside the CDR3, the full variable domain is NAGVMQNPRHLVRRRGQEARLRCSPMKGHSHVYWYRQLPEEGLKFMVYLQKENIIDESGMPKERFSAEFPKEGPSILRIQQVVRGDSAAYFCASSGGQGWARGTEAFFGQGTRLTVV.